This TCR beta chain was identified during a study of blood T cell repertoires in COVID-19. Study summary: T cells, B-cell-depleted T cells, or PBMCs provided the cDNA or gDNA that served as material.

The germline CDR1 and CDR2 sequences are MGHDK and SYGVNS. The CDR3 consists of 16 residues. V was pared by 6 bases and J by 4 bases, with 10 bases of the junction left unmatched. Using immunoSEQ multiplex PCR, the repertoire was profiled, and TCRdb retains in-frame clones only, with some absent. The table shows some 93,000 clones, with roughly 86% occurring only once. The sequence was collected from a man aged 45-60 years with acute or convalescent COVID-19. The sequenced material came from peripheral blood. V and J are TRBV25-1 and TRBJ1-3; 9 bases fit TRBD1. The CDR3 coding sequence is TGTGCCAGCAGAGATACGGACAGGGGCGACGGAAACACCATATATTTT. This gives the protein CASRDTDRGDGNTIYF.